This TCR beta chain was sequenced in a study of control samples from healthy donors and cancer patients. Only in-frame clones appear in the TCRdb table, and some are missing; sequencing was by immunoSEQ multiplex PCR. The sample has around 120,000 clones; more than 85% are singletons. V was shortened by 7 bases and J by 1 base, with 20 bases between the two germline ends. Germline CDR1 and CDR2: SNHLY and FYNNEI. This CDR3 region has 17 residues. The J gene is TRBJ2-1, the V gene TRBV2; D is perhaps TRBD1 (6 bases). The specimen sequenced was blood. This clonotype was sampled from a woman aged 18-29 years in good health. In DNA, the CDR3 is TGTGCCAGCAAGTACCCCACCGGGACACCTTCCTACAATGAGCAGTTCTTC. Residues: CASKYPTGTPSYNEQFF. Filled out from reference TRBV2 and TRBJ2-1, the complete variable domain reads EPEVTQTPSHQVTQMGQEVILRCVPISNHLYFYWYRQILGQKVEFLVSFYNNEISEKSEIFDDQFSVERPDGSNFTLKIRSTKLEDSAMYFCASKYPTGTPSYNEQFFGPGTRLTVL.